This TCR beta chain originates from a study of blood T cell repertoires in COVID-19. The CDR3 covers 15 residues. Germline CDR1 and CDR2: MNHNS and SASEGT. The V gene end was trimmed by 1 base and the J gene end by 9 bases; junction bases not matched to a gene: 10. Here immunoSEQ multiplex PCR was the method, and the copy in TCRdb shows in-frame clones only, minus some. The profile shows around 160,000 clones, approximately 90% of them singletons. Sequenced sample: peripheral blood. This clonotype was obtained from a man younger than 30 with acute or convalescent COVID-19. The gene calls are TRBV6-1 and TRBJ1-2; TRBD1 matches 8 bases. This chain's CDR3 is CASSEGFQGALSYTF. The CDR3 DNA follows: TGTGCCAGCAGTGAAGGGTTTCAGGGGGCGCTTAGCTACACCTTC.